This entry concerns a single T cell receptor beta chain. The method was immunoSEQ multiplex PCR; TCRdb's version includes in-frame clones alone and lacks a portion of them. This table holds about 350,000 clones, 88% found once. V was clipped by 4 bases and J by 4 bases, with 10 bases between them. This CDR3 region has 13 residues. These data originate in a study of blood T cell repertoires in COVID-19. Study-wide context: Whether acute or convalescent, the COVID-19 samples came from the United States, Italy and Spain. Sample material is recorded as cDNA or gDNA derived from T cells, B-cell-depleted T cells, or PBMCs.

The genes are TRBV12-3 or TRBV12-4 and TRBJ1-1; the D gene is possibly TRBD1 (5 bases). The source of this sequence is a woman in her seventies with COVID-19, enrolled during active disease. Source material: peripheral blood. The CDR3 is CASSSQGFTEAFF. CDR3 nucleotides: TGTGCCAGCAGTTCCCAGGGTTTCACTGAAGCTTTCTTT.